A single sample gave rise to the 7 T cell receptor beta chains below, sequenced in a study of tumor and adjacent non-tumor tissue in lung cancer. No cell sorting was done before RNA was extracted from the tissue. TCRbeta libraries were built with three rounds of nested PCR, modified from ARM-PCR. TCRdb re-called the multiplex PCR reads with MiXCR, one entry per CDR3 protein. This table holds roughly 120,000 distinct CDR3 sequences, under 90% found once. Sequences were obtained from lung tumor tissue. These receptors came from a man aged 65 to 79 with non-small cell lung cancer.

The rearrangement joins TRBV10-1 to TRBJ2-1; perhaps TRBD2 as D (5 bases). There are 12 residues in the CDR3. Germline V gives CDR1 WNHNN, CDR2 SYGVQD (reference sequence). Trimming stripped 6 bases from V and 9 bases from J, with 12 bases between. The CDR3 reads CASSLAGFEQFF. CDR3 sequence (DNA): TGCGCCAGCAGCCTCGCGGGCTTTGAGCAGTTCTTC.

Notes on this clonotype: A junction end diverges from the germline sequence, so it may reflect a read error. The V and J genes are TRBV29-1 and TRBJ2-2; D is possibly TRBD1 or TRBD2 (5 bases each). The CDR3 loop spans 14 amino acids. Germline values: CDR1 SQVTM, CDR2 ANQGSEA. CDR3 DNA: TGCAGCACCAACCAGGACATGTACACCGGGGAGTTGTTTTTT. Translating it yields CSTNQDMYTGELFF.

About this clonotype: A read error may produce the germline difference seen at one junction end. This CDR3 reads CDSSSAGKTGNTKYF. CDR3 nucleotide sequence: TGTGACAGCAGCTCGGCGGGTAAAACTGGAAACACCAAATATTTT. The chain employs TRBV5-6 and TRBJ1-3, with D unclear. Germline CDR1 is SGHDT and CDR2 is YYEEEE. The CDR3 extends over 15 amino acids.

A note on this clonotype: The junction shows a germline mismatch at one end, possibly a read error. This sequence joins TRBV12-3 or TRBV12-4 and TRBJ1-3, with unresolved D. This CDR3 spans 11 amino acids. The CDR3, as DNA: TGTGTCAGCAGTTTGCGAAACACCATATATTTT. This sequence encodes CVSSLRNTIYF.

Comments on this clonotype: The final CDR3 position lacks the conserved phenylalanine or tryptophan, pointing to a likely read error. The rearrangement joins TRBV6-6 to TRBJ1-5, with D possibly TRBD1 on 5 matching bases. The CDR3 contains 15 residues. CDR1 is MNHNY and CDR2 is SVGAGI in the germline V gene (reference sequence). CDR3 DNA sequence: TGTGCCAGCAGTTATTCGGGGCAGGGAACTCAGTCCCAGCATCTT. This codes for CASSYSGQGTQSQHL.

This clonotype is a singleton in its sample. Germline and junction disagree at one end, which may indicate a read error. The V call is TRBV6-5, the J call TRBJ1-2, with D possibly matching TRBD1 (5 bases). The CDR3 is 15 residues long. Germline-derived CDR1 and CDR2 are MNHEY and SVGAGI. DNA of the CDR3: TGTGCCAGCAGTGCTACAGGTATGGGCGCTTATGGCTTCATCTTC. This codes for CASSATGMGAYGFIF.

J is TRBJ1-2 and V is TRBV29-1; D gene unclear. The germline CDR1 and CDR2 sequences are SQVTM and ANQGSEA. Trimming removed 4 bases at V and 8 bases at J, with 26 bases between. The CDR3 totals 16 residues. CDR3 residues: CSVVPHQYSGEEGYTF. The DNA for the CDR3 is TGCAGCGTTGTCCCCCATCAATACTCGGGAGAAGAAGGCTACACCTTC.